This T cell receptor (beta chain) was found in a study of OX40 agonist ivuxolimab in advanced cancers. Germline CDR1 and CDR2: SNHLY and FYNNEI. The CDR3 is made up of 16 amino acids. Trimming shortened V by 3 bases and J by 2 bases, and 16 bases separated the two germline ends. This clone is a singleton in its sample. The method was immunoSEQ multiplex PCR; TCRdb's version includes in-frame clones alone and lacks a portion of them. The sample comprises around 94,000 clones, roughly 87% of which are singletons, and around 0.3% rests with the top ten. This rearrangement joins TRBV2 to TRBJ1-1; no clear D. The sequencing used CD4+ or CD8+ T cells sorted from blood, collected in a trial of the OX40 agonist ivuxolimab. This sequence originates from an adult with an advanced solid tumor such as melanoma, head and neck, liver or kidney cancer. Written as DNA, the CDR3 is TGTGCCAGCAGTGATTTGTCAGTCCAGTATAACACTGAAGCTTTCTTT. Translation gives CASSDLSVQYNTEAFF.